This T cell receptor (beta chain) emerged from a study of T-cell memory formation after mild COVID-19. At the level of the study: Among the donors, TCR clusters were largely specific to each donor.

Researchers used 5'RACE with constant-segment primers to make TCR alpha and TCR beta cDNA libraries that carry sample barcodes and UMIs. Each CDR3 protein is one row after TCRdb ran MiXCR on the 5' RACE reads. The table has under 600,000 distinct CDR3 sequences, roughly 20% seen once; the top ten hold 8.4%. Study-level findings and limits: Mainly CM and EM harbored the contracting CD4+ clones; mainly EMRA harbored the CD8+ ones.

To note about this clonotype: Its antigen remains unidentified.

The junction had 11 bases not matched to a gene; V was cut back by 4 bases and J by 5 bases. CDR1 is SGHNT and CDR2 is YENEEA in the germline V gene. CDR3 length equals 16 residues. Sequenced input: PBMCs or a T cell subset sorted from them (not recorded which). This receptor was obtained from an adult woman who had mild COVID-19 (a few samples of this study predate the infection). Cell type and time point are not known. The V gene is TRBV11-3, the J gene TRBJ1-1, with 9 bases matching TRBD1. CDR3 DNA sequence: TGTGCCAGCAGCTCCTTATCCGGGACAGGGAGAACTGAAGCTTTCTTT. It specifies CASSSLSGTGRTEAFF.